This T cell receptor (beta chain) stems from a study of blood T cell repertoires in COVID-19. Study-wide context: Samples taken during acute and convalescent COVID-19 were collected in the United States, Italy and Spain. From T cells, B-cell-depleted T cells, or PBMCs came the material, which was cDNA or gDNA.

Trimming shortened V by 4 bases and J by 5 bases, and 14 bases separated the two germline ends. Looked up from germline, CDR1 is SGHTA and CDR2 is FQGNSA. The CDR3 extends over 14 amino acids. Per the authors' pipeline: Estimation of nucleated cell counts was performed using reference gene primer amplification. Using immunoSEQ multiplex PCR, the repertoire was profiled, and TCRdb retains in-frame clones only, with some absent. The V and J calls and clone size are taken from that table; D and trimming were inferred from the DNA. Of about 73,000 clones detected, 80% to 85% appear once; the ten largest clones hold 25% to 30%.

This TCR was recovered from a human donor in a cohort sampled during active COVID-19. The sample consisted of peripheral blood. The chain recombines TRBV7-2 with TRBJ2-5; D is unresolved. This CDR3 is CASSSATLRETQYF. The DNA of the CDR3 is TGTGCCAGCAGCTCCGCAACGTTGAGGGAGACCCAGTACTTC.